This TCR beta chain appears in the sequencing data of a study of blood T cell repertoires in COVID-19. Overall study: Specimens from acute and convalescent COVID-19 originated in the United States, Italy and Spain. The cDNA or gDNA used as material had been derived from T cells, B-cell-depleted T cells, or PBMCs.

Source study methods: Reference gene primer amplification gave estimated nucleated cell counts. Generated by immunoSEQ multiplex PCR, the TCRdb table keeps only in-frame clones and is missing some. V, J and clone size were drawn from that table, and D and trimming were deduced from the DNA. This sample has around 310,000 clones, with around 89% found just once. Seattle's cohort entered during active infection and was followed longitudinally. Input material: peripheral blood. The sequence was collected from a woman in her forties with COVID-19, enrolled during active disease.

This CDR3 is CSASVGQGREKLFF. CDR3 DNA: TGCAGTGCTAGTGTAGGACAGGGCCGTGAAAAACTGTTTTTT. The genes are TRBV20-1 and TRBJ1-4, with 8 nucleotides matching TRBD1. Losses at the gene ends were 3 bases for V and 7 bases for J; bases not matched to a gene: 7. CDR3 length equals 14 residues. From germline, CDR1 is DFQATT and CDR2 SNEGSKA (reference sequence).